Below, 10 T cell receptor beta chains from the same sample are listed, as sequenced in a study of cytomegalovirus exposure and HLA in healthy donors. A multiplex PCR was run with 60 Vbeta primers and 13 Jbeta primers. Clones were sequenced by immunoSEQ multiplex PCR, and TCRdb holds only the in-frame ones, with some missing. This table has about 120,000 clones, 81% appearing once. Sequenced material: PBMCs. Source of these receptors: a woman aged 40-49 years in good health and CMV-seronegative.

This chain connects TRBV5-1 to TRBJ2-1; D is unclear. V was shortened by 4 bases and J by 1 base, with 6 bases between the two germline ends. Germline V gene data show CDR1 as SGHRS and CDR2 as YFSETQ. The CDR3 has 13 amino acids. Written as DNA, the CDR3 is TGCGCCAGCAGCCACGGGTCCTACAATGAGCAGTTCTTC. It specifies CASSHGSYNEQFF.

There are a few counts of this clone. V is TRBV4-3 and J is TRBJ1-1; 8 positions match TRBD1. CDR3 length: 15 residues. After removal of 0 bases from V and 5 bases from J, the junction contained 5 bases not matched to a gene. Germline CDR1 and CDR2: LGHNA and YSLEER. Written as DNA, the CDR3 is TGCGCCAGCAGCCAAGACAGGGGGCTAAGGACTGAAGCTTTCTTT. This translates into CASSQDRGLRTEAFF.

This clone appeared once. The CDR3: CASSPKRRLQETQYF. The CDR3 nucleotides read TGTGCCAGCAGCCCAAAGCGACGGCTACAAGAGACCCAGTACTTC. The rearrangement joins TRBV7-9 to TRBJ2-5; D not resolved. Trimming cost V 5 bases and J 2 bases, with 15 bases left between them. Germline V gene lookup returns CDR1 SEHNR and CDR2 FQNEAQ (reference sequence). CDR3 length: 15 residues.

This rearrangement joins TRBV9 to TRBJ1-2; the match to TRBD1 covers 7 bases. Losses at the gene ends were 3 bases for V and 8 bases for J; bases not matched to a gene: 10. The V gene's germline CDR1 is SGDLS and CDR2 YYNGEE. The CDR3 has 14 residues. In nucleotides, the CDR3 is TGTGCCAGCAGCGAGGGGATGGGGACAGCGGGCTACACCTTC. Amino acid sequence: CASSEGMGTAGYTF.

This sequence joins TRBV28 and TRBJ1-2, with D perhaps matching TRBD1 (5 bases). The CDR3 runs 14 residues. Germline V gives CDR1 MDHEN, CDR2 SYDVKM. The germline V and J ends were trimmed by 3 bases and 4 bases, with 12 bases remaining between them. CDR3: CASSFSGTGYGYTF. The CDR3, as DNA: TGTGCCAGCAGTTTCTCCGGGACTGGCTATGGCTACACCTTC.

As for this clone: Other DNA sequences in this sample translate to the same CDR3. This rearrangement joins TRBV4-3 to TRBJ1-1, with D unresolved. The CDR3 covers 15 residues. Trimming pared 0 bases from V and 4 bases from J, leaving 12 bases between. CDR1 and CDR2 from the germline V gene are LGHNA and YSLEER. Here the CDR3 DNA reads TGCGCCAGCAGCCAAGAGGAGGTCCGGAGCACTGAAGCTTTCTTT. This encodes CASSQEEVRSTEAFF.

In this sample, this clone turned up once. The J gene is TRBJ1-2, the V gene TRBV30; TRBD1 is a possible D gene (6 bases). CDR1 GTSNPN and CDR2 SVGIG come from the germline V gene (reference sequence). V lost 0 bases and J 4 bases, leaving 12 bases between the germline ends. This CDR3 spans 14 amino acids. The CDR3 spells CAWSVLQGGYGYTF. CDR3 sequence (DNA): TGTGCCTGGAGTGTACTACAGGGCGGCTATGGCTACACCTTC.

CDR3 sequence reads: CASSVGHTGELFF. CDR3 coding DNA: TGTGCCAGCAGCGTAGGGCACACCGGGGAGCTGTTTTTT. The V and J genes are TRBV9 and TRBJ2-2; D uncertain. The CDR3 consists of 13 residues. Germline V gene sequence: CDR1 SGDLS, CDR2 YYNGEE. Trimming stripped 0 bases from V and 3 bases from J, with 3 bases between.

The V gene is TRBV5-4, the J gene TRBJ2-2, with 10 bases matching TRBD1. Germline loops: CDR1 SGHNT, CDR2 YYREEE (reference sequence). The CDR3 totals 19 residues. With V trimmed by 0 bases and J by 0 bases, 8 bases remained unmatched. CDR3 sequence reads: CASSLAFGTGDPNTGELFF. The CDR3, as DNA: TGTGCCAGCAGCTTGGCTTTCGGGACAGGGGATCCGAACACCGGGGAGCTGTTTTTT.

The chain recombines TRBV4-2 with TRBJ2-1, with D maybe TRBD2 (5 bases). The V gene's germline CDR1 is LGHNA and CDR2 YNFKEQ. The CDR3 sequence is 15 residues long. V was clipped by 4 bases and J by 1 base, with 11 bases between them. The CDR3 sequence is CASSPALGSYNEQFF. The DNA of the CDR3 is TGTGCCAGCAGCCCTGCACTAGGGTCCTACAATGAGCAGTTCTTC.